These T cell receptor beta chains were read from a single sample in a study of OX40 agonist ivuxolimab in advanced cancers. TCRdb's table, derived via immunoSEQ multiplex PCR, lists solely in-frame clones and lacks some. The data hold 40,000 to 60,000 clones, with around 80% observed a single time. The source was CD4+ or CD8+ T cells sorted from blood, collected in a trial of the OX40 agonist ivuxolimab. These receptors all stem from an adult with an advanced solid tumor such as melanoma, head and neck, liver or kidney cancer. Both conserved end residues are part of each CDR3. A D gene is named only where the DNA matches it firmly. Clone size appears in some rows only: once, few, many, or a class for an expanded clone.

D: -
V: TRBV6-5
size: -
J: TRBJ2-2
CDR3: CASTRGTRNTGELFF
DNA: TGTGCCAGCACCCGAGGGACAAGGAACACCGGGGAGCTGTTTTTT

D: -
V: TRBV4-3
size: once
J: TRBJ1-3
CDR3: CASSQARDSGNTIYF
DNA: TGCGCCAGCAGCCAAGCGCGGGACTCTGGAAACACCATATATTTT

D: -
V: TRBV29-1
size: -
J: TRBJ2-7
CDR3: CSVRGSHYEQYF
DNA: TGCAGCGTCCGGGGGTCGCACTACGAGCAGTACTTC

D: -
V: TRBV27
size: -
J: TRBJ1-6
CDR3: CASSLTPRKSTLHF
DNA: TGTGCCAGCAGTTTAACCCCGAGGAAGTCGACCCTCCACTTT

D: -
V: TRBV11-2
size: once
J: TRBJ2-7
CDR3: CASTSSPQGEQYF
DNA: TGTGCCAGCACCTCAAGTCCGCAGGGCGAGCAGTACTTC

D: TRBD2
V: TRBV7-2
size: -
J: TRBJ2-7
CDR3: CASSLGLAGDYEQYF
DNA: TGTGCCAGCAGCTTGGGACTAGCGGGAGATTACGAGCAGTACTTC

D: -
V: TRBV2
size: -
J: TRBJ1-5
CDR3: CASSGESNQPQHF
DNA: TGTGCCAGCAGTGGGGAGAGCAATCAGCCCCAGCATTTT

D: TRBD2
V: TRBV27
size: -
J: TRBJ2-7
CDR3: CASRPLGSGSSYEQYF
DNA: TGTGCCAGCCGGCCCCTTGGTAGCGGGAGCTCCTACGAGCAGTACTTC

D: -
V: TRBV7-9
size: -
J: TRBJ2-7
CDR3: CASSLVGAYEQYF
DNA: TGTGCCAGCAGCTTAGTGGGCGCTTACGAGCAGTACTTC

D: -
V: TRBV4-1
size: -
J: TRBJ2-1
CDR3: CATQDGSSYNEQFF
DNA: TGCGCCACCCAAGACGGAAGCTCCTACAATGAGCAGTTCTTC

D: TRBD1
V: TRBV7-9
size: -
J: TRBJ2-1
CDR3: CASSLTQGDNEQFF
DNA: TGTGCCAGCAGCTTAACGCAGGGGGACAATGAGCAGTTCTTC

D: TRBD1
V: TRBV27
size: -
J: TRBJ1-5
CDR3: CASSFRGLGNQPQHF
DNA: TGTGCCAGCAGTTTCAGGGGGCTTGGCAATCAGCCCCAGCATTTT

D: TRBD1
V: TRBV6-5
size: -
J: TRBJ1-1
CDR3: CASDRDGRAFF
DNA: TGTGCCAGTGACAGGGATGGTCGCGCTTTCTTT

D: -
V: TRBV10-3
size: -
J: TRBJ1-2
CDR3: CAISESKGDRFYGYTF
DNA: TGTGCCATCAGTGAGTCTAAGGGGGACCGATTCTATGGCTACACCTTC

D: TRBD1
V: TRBV28
size: -
J: TRBJ2-7
CDR3: CASSLDRGYEQYF
DNA: TGTGCCAGCAGTTTAGACAGGGGTTACGAGCAGTACTTC

D: -
V: TRBV4-2
size: -
J: TRBJ2-1
CDR3: CASSPPGEHGNEQFF
DNA: TGTGCCAGCAGCCCCCCGGGGGAGCATGGCAATGAGCAGTTCTTC

D: -
V: TRBV15
size: -
J: TRBJ1-4
CDR3: CATSRGGTSEKLFF
DNA: TGTGCCACCAGCAGAGGCGGAACCAGTGAAAAACTGTTTTTT

D: -
V: TRBV5-5
size: -
J: TRBJ2-5
CDR3: CASSLDQWVSETQYF
DNA: TGTGCCAGCAGCTTGGACCAATGGGTTTCAGAGACCCAGTACTTC

D: -
V: TRBV13
size: -
J: TRBJ2-3
CDR3: CASSLILSSHNGTTDTDTQYF
DNA: TGTGCCAGCAGCTTAATTCTATCGAGTCACAACGGTACTACAGACACAGATACGCAGTATTTT

D: -
V: TRBV10-1
size: -
J: TRBJ1-2
CDR3: CASSDGGDGYTF
DNA: TGCGCCAGCAGTGATGGGGGAGATGGCTACACCTTC

D: TRBD2
V: TRBV15
size: -
J: TRBJ2-5
CDR3: CATSRGGRASQETQYF
DNA: TGTGCCACCAGCAGAGGGGGGAGGGCCTCCCAAGAGACCCAGTACTTC

D: -
V: TRBV5-8
size: -
J: TRBJ2-7
CDR3: CASSSTGVREQYF
DNA: TGTGCCAGCAGCTCAACGGGAGTTCGGGAGCAGTACTTC

D: -
V: TRBV18
size: -
J: TRBJ1-1
CDR3: CASSPETGNTEAFF
DNA: TGTGCCAGCTCACCAGAAACGGGGAACACTGAAGCTTTCTTT

D: TRBD2
V: TRBV5-4
size: -
J: TRBJ2-1
CDR3: CASSLTLAGGLEQFF
DNA: TGTGCCAGCAGCTTGACCCTAGCGGGAGGTCTTGAGCAGTTCTTC

D: -
V: TRBV28
size: -
J: TRBJ2-2
CDR3: CASIPGQPNTGELFF
DNA: TGTGCCAGCATTCCGGGACAACCGAACACCGGGGAGCTGTTTTTT

D: TRBD2
V: TRBV11-2
size: once
J: TRBJ2-1
CDR3: CASSLLAGVYNEQFF
DNA: TGTGCCAGCAGCTTACTAGCGGGAGTTTACAATGAGCAGTTCTTC

D: TRBD2
V: TRBV30
size: -
J: TRBJ2-1
CDR3: CAGGLAGGNEQFF
DNA: TGTGCCGGAGGACTAGCGGGAGGTAATGAGCAGTTCTTC

D: TRBD2
V: TRBV6-5
size: -
J: TRBJ2-2
CDR3: CASRGLAGVSGELFF
DNA: TGTGCCAGCAGAGGACTAGCGGGAGTATCGGGGGAGCTGTTTTTT

D: -
V: TRBV7-2
size: -
J: TRBJ2-7
CDR3: CASSLVAVTYEQYF
DNA: TGTGCCAGCAGCTTAGTGGCAGTGACCTACGAGCAGTACTTC

D: TRBD2
V: TRBV4-3
size: few
J: TRBJ2-7
CDR3: CASSQLAAGGYEQYF
DNA: TGCGCCAGCAGCCAACTGGCAGCGGGAGGGTACGAGCAGTACTTC

D: -
V: TRBV28
size: few
J: TRBJ1-5
CDR3: CASARGGSNQPQHF
DNA: TGTGCCAGCGCTCGGGGGGGGAGCAATCAGCCCCAGCATTTT

D: -
V: TRBV5-1
size: -
J: TRBJ2-7
CDR3: CASSPLAADTYEQYF
DNA: TGCGCCAGCAGTCCCTTGGCAGCGGACACCTACGAGCAGTACTTC

D: -
V: TRBV20-1
size: few
J: TRBJ1-1
CDR3: CSVRGAFF
DNA: TGCAGTGTACGGGGAGCTTTCTTT

D: -
V: TRBV5-1
size: -
J: TRBJ2-6
CDR3: CASSLKRASGANVLTF
DNA: TGCGCCAGCAGCTTGAAAAGGGCCTCTGGGGCCAACGTCCTGACTTTC

D: -
V: TRBV19
size: -
J: TRBJ1-4
CDR3: CASSPTSFGEKLFF
DNA: TGTGCCAGTAGCCCTACCAGTTTCGGAGAAAAACTGTTTTTT

D: TRBD2
V: TRBV30
size: -
J: TRBJ2-2
CDR3: CAWSPREAPGELFF
DNA: TGTGCCTGGAGTCCCCGGGAGGCTCCCGGGGAGCTGTTTTTT

D: -
V: TRBV6-5
size: -
J: TRBJ2-7
CDR3: CASSYSPAGAYEQYF
DNA: TGTGCCAGCAGTTACAGCCCCGCAGGGGCCTACGAGCAGTACTTC

D: TRBD1
V: TRBV7-2
size: -
J: TRBJ1-3
CDR3: CASSGQVHSGNTIYF
DNA: TGTGCCAGCAGCGGACAGGTTCACTCTGGAAACACCATATATTTT

D: -
V: TRBV9
size: -
J: TRBJ1-5
CDR3: CASSVEGRGPQHF
DNA: TGTGCCAGCAGCGTGGAAGGGAGGGGGCCCCAGCATTTT

D: -
V: TRBV21-1
size: -
J: TRBJ2-7
CDR3: CASSKTLDRRYEQYF
DNA: TGTGCCAGCAGCAAAACTCTGGACAGACGATACGAGCAGTACTTC

D: TRBD2
V: TRBV14
size: -
J: TRBJ2-1
CDR3: CASSQAGGPWNEQFF
DNA: TGTGCCAGCAGCCAAGCGGGAGGGCCATGGAATGAGCAGTTCTTC

D: -
V: TRBV7-2
size: -
J: TRBJ1-5
CDR3: CASSRGVREPQHF
DNA: TGTGCCAGCAGCCGAGGGGTTCGGGAGCCCCAGCATTTT

D: -
V: TRBV19
size: -
J: TRBJ2-3
CDR3: CASGRVHGTDTQYF
DNA: TGTGCCAGTGGGCGGGTTCATGGCACAGATACGCAGTATTTT

D: -
V: TRBV15
size: -
J: TRBJ2-3
CDR3: CATSRDPGNTQYF
DNA: TGTGCCACCAGCAGAGATCCAGGAAATACGCAGTATTTT

D: TRBD1
V: TRBV11-3
size: -
J: TRBJ2-5
CDR3: CASSPGQGKETQYF
DNA: TGTGCCAGCAGCCCGGGACAGGGAAAAGAGACCCAGTACTTC

D: -
V: TRBV18
size: -
J: TRBJ2-1
CDR3: CASSPGTQASYNEQFF
DNA: TGTGCCAGCTCACCGGGGACCCAGGCCTCCTACAATGAGCAGTTCTTC

D: -
V: TRBV7-8
size: -
J: TRBJ2-2
CDR3: CASSLGGGGTGELFF
DNA: TGTGCCAGCAGCTTAGGGGGAGGAGGTACCGGGGAGCTGTTTTTT

D: -
V: TRBV5-8
size: medium-sized
J: TRBJ2-7
CDR3: CASSPFGSGPYEQYF
DNA: TGTGCCAGCAGCCCCTTTGGGAGCGGCCCCTACGAGCAGTACTTC

D: -
V: TRBV11-2
size: -
J: TRBJ1-6
CDR3: CASSLGRIKHSPLHF
DNA: TGTGCCAGCAGCTTAGGGCGGATAAAGCATTCACCCCTCCACTTT

D: -
V: TRBV11-2
size: -
J: TRBJ1-6
CDR3: CASSPPRSYNSPLHF
DNA: TGTGCCAGCAGCCCGCCCCGTAGCTATAATTCACCCCTCCACTTT

D: -
V: TRBV7-9
size: -
J: TRBJ2-5
CDR3: CASSPGPAQETQYF
DNA: TGTGCCAGCAGCCCGGGACCAGCACAAGAGACCCAGTACTTC

D: -
V: TRBV10-3
size: -
J: TRBJ2-1
CDR3: CAISESLRGAYNEQFF
DNA: TGTGCCATCAGTGAGTCGCTCAGGGGGGCCTACAATGAGCAGTTCTTC

D: TRBD2
V: TRBV7-9
size: -
J: TRBJ2-1
CDR3: CASSPSVRLAGAHYNEQFF
DNA: TGTGCCAGCAGCCCCTCTGTTCGGCTAGCGGGAGCTCACTACAATGAGCAGTTCTTC

D: -
V: TRBV4-3
size: -
J: TRBJ1-2
CDR3: CASSQDRQPIANYGYTF
DNA: TGCGCCAGCAGCCAAGATCGACAGCCGATAGCTAACTATGGCTACACCTTC

D: TRBD2
V: TRBV7-2
size: -
J: TRBJ2-4
CDR3: CASSTAGGEIQYF
DNA: TGTGCCAGCAGCACCGCTGGGGGGGAAATTCAGTACTTC

D: -
V: TRBV28
size: -
J: TRBJ1-2
CDR3: CASSLLNYGYTF
DNA: TGTGCCAGCAGTTTATTGAACTATGGCTACACCTTC

D: -
V: TRBV15
size: -
J: TRBJ1-5
CDR3: CATSPGVSNQPQHF
DNA: TGTGCCACCAGCCCAGGGGTTAGCAATCAGCCCCAGCATTTT

D: -
V: TRBV4-1
size: -
J: TRBJ2-7
CDR3: CASSQDLAGGRYEQYF
DNA: TGCGCCAGCAGCCAAGATCTGGCAGGGGGGAGGTACGAGCAGTACTTC

D: TRBD1
V: TRBV19
size: -
J: TRBJ1-5
CDR3: CASSEDREIDQPQHF
DNA: TGTGCCAGTAGTGAAGACAGGGAGATTGATCAGCCCCAGCATTTT